This entry lists 6 T cell receptor beta chains sequenced from one sample in a study of blood T cell repertoires in COVID-19. Generated by immunoSEQ multiplex PCR, the TCRdb table keeps only in-frame clones and is missing some. The profile shows hundreds of thousands of clones, around four fifths of them singletons. The source material was peripheral blood. These receptors were obtained from a man aged 25 to 40 with active or convalescent COVID-19.

The chain employs TRBV6-5 and TRBJ2-3; 7 bases agree with TRBD2. The CDR3 loop spans 14 amino acids. Unmatched junction bases numbered 3, after V lost 5 bases and J lost 1 base. Germline V CDR1 and CDR2: MNHEY, SVGAGI. The CDR3 DNA reads as TGTGCCAGCAGTCTTGGGGGGGGCACAGATACGCAGTATTTT. Protein product: CASSLGGGTDTQYF.

V usage is TRBV7-9 and J usage is TRBJ2-7; tentatively, D is TRBD2 (7 bases). The CDR3 sequence is 14 residues long. Trimming pared 2 bases from V and 7 bases from J, leaving 15 bases between. CDR1 SEHNR and CDR2 FQNEAQ come from the germline V gene (reference sequence). CDR3 in amino acids: CASSLSAGAGEQYF. CDR3 sequence (DNA): TGTGCCAGCAGCTTATCTGCGGGGGCAGGGGAGCAGTACTTC.

In DNA, the CDR3 is TGTGCTAGTGCCTCCGGCGGAGGCGGATACAATGAGCAGTTCTTC. This codes for CASASGGGGYNEQFF. V is TRBV12-5 and J is TRBJ2-1, with a tentative D call TRBD2 (5 bases). The CDR3 is made up of 15 amino acids. V lost 7 bases and J lost 4, with 17 bases in between. Germline V gene data show CDR1 as LGHNT and CDR2 as FRNRAP.

This chain links TRBV20-1 with TRBJ2-3, with 11 bases lining up with TRBD2. CDR1 DFQATT and CDR2 SNEGSKA come from the germline V gene (reference sequence). The CDR3 runs 18 residues. V trimming: 3 bases; J trimming: 0 bases; junction bases outside the gene matches: 11. The CDR3 sequence is CSASAWTSGSSSTDTQYF. The CDR3 DNA reads TGCAGTGCTAGTGCTTGGACTAGCGGGTCGTCTAGCACAGATACGCAGTATTTT.

This clone was seen only a few times. The V gene is TRBV6-9, the J gene TRBJ1-1, with TRBD1 as a possible D gene (6 bases). Germline-derived CDR1 and CDR2 are MNHGY and SVAAGI. This CDR3 has 14 residues. Trimming cost V 7 bases and J 4 bases, with 16 bases left between them. The CDR3 bases are TGTGCCAGCAACGAGGGACAAGAGGGCACTGAAGCTTTCTTT. Translation: CASNEGQEGTEAFF.

The chain has TRBV30 and TRBJ2-7, with 8 bases matching TRBD1. This CDR3 region has 15 residues. In germline, CDR1 is GTSNPN, CDR2 SVGIG (reference sequence). With 2 bases clipped from V and 5 bases from J, the junction kept 11 bases outside the gene matches. CDR3 sequence (DNA): TGTGCCTGGAGTACCCTTCGGACAGGGTCGGACGAGCAGTACTTC. Translation: CAWSTLRTGSDEQYF.